This T cell receptor (beta chain) was captured by sequencing in a study of preoperative IRX-2 immunotherapy in early breast cancer. The V end lost 7 bases, the J end lost 3 bases, and 22 bases lay between the germline ends. This CDR3 region has 16 residues. Treatment reported: preoperative locoregional IRX-2 cytokine immunotherapy. This phase Ib study tested locoregional IRX-2 cytokine immunotherapy given before surgery. The assay was immunoSEQ multiplex PCR, and TCRdb's table has in-frame clones only and misses some. The table lists approximately 98,000 clones, 86% of them singletons. The material sequenced was tumor tissue, taken after IRX-2 immunotherapy. The sequence was obtained from a human donor with breast cancer. V is TRBV23-1 and J is TRBJ2-7; D ambiguous. TRBV23-1 is assigned to the ORF class and has an uncertain function. CDR3 coding DNA: TGCGCCAGCACCCAACAACCCCTATCACAGTTCTACGAGCAGTACTTC. Its translation: CASTQQPLSQFYEQYF.